The 18 T cell receptor beta chains below come from one sample, sequenced in a study of blood T cell repertoires in COVID-19 (dated by TCRdb to 2019 to 2021). Receptor libraries were prepared by the immunoSEQ multiplex PCR assay. TCRdb holds this immuneACCESS table with in-frame rearrangements only. Some clones are missing; in checked studies, unresolved V genes explain under half, and the rest has no known cause. This sample lists about 60,000 clones; around nine tenths were detected once. About 4.5% of the sample is in the top ten clones. Sequencing used peripheral blood. All receptors come from a man aged 60 to 69 with acute or convalescent COVID-19.

The chain is built from TRBV7-3 and TRBJ2-3; D is ambiguous. The germline V and J ends were trimmed by 1 base and 4 bases, with 15 bases remaining between them. Germline V CDR1 and CDR2: SGHTA, FQGTGA. The CDR3 covers 16 residues. The CDR3 DNA sequence: TGTGCCAGCAGCTTAAATCCTTCGCCTGTAGCAGATACGCAGTATTTT. Translating gives CASSLNPSPVADTQYF.

The V call is TRBV6-5, the J call TRBJ2-7; D remains unclear. CDR3 length: 15 residues. Per the germline V gene, CDR1 is MNHEY and CDR2 is SVGAGI. V was pared by 5 bases and J by 9 bases, with 23 bases between. DNA for the CDR3: TGTGCCAGCAGTACATCTTCCAGGCCCGGTTTGGGGCAGTACTTC. It specifies CASSTSSRPGLGQYF.

The chain recombines TRBV10-3 with TRBJ1-3; 7 nucleotides line up with TRBD1. V shed 7 bases, J shed 2 bases, and the junction held 8 bases outside the gene matches. The CDR3 is made up of 15 amino acids. Per germline, CDR1 ENHRY and CDR2 SYGVKD. CDR3 DNA: TGTGCCATCAATCAAGGGGGCCAACCTGGAAACACCATATATTTT. It yields the protein CAINQGGQPGNTIYF.

This sequence joins TRBV6-5 and TRBJ2-3, with TRBD2 matching over 14 bases. V lost 6 bases, J lost 6 bases, and 5 bases stayed unmatched. The CDR3 length is 15 residues. Germline V lookup: CDR1 MNHEY, CDR2 SVGAGI. Here the CDR3 DNA reads TGTGCCAGCAGCGGACTAGCGGGAGGAGTGGATACGCAGTATTTT. Protein sequence: CASSGLAGGVDTQYF.

The chain recombines TRBV7-6 with TRBJ2-5; 14 bases fit TRBD2. From germline, CDR1 is SGHVS and CDR2 FNYEAQ. The ends lost 5 bases at V and 1 base at J; junction bases unmatched: 3. This CDR3 region has 16 residues. CDR3 sequence (DNA): TGTGCCAGCAGCCTGGGGACTAGCGGGAGCCAAGAGACCCAGTACTTC. It is translated as CASSLGTSGSQETQYF.

CDR3: CASSLVSDNQPQHF. The CDR3 nucleotides read TGTGCCAGCAGCTTGGTCTCAGACAATCAGCCCCAGCATTTT. The chain couples TRBV5-5 to TRBJ1-5; D call uncertain. Germline V gene data show CDR1 as SGHKS and CDR2 as YYEKEE (reference sequence). This CDR3 is built from 14 residues. V gave up 0 bases and J gave up 3 bases, with 7 bases separating them. The whole variable domain, remainder taken from reference TRBV5-5 and TRBJ1-5, is DAGVTQSPTHLIKTRGQQVTLRCSPISGHKSVSWYQQVLGQGPQFIFQYYEKEERGRGNFPDRFSARQFPNYSSELNVNALLLGDSALYLCASSLVSDNQPQHFGDGTRLSIL.

The chain carries TRBV27 and TRBJ2-3; 15 nucleotides align to TRBD2. The CDR3 contains 18 residues. Germline lookup yields CDR1 MNHEY and CDR2 SMNVEV (reference sequence). The V gene end was trimmed by 5 bases and the J gene end by 1 base; junction bases not matched to a gene: 7. CDR3 in amino acids: CASSRGLAGGPGTDTQYF. DNA of the CDR3: TGTGCCAGCAGTCGGGGACTAGCGGGAGGTCCCGGCACAGATACGCAGTATTTT.

The chain carries TRBV10-3 and TRBJ1-1, with 7 positions matching TRBD1. Trimming at V came to 1 base and at J to 8 bases, leaving 16 bases not matched to a gene. Germline V gene data show CDR1 as ENHRY and CDR2 as SYGVKD. CDR3 length: 17 amino acids. The CDR3 nucleotides are TGTGCCATCAGTGAGTATGCCCCGACAGGCCACAGGGGCGAAGCTTTCTTT. Translating it yields CAISEYAPTGHRGEAFF.

The gene calls are TRBV7-7 and TRBJ2-7; 7 positions match TRBD1. V trimming: 1 base; J trimming: 6 bases; junction bases outside the gene matches: 3. Germline CDR1 and CDR2: SSHAT and FNYEAQ (reference sequence). The CDR3 sequence is 13 residues long. The CDR3 spells CASSLDRGGEQYF. In DNA form, the CDR3 reads TGTGCCAGCAGCTTAGACAGGGGTGGCGAGCAGTACTTC. The full variable domain, its missing parts supplied by reference TRBV7-7 and TRBJ2-7, is GAGVSQSPRYKVTKRGQDVTLRCDPISSHATLYWYQQALGQGPEFLTYFNYEAQPDKSGLPSDRFSAERPEGSISTLTIQRTEQRDSAMYRCASSLDRGGEQYFGPGTRLTVT.

CDR3 sequence reads: CASSKGKGRGAYNEQFF. The CDR3 DNA sequence: TGTGCCAGCAGCAAAGGAAAGGGCAGGGGAGCCTACAATGAGCAGTTCTTC. This chain links TRBV21-1 with TRBJ2-1; the D call TRBD1 from the table was never checked on the DNA. TRBV21-1 is a listed pseudogene. The CDR3 spans 17 residues.

The CDR3 reads CASSPRWDRGPGQPQHF. The CDR3 DNA reads as TGTGCCAGCAGTCCCAGGTGGGACAGGGGGCCCGGTCAACCCCAGCATTTT. The rearrangement links TRBV28 to TRBJ1-5, with TRBD1 identical over 12 bases. Germline loops: CDR1 MDHEN, CDR2 SYDVKM. The CDR3 has 17 residues. With V trimmed by 5 bases and J by 10 bases, 15 bases remained unmatched.

This chain links TRBV18 with TRBJ1-4; D unresolved. This CDR3 has 15 residues. Germline-derived CDR1 and CDR2 are KGHSH and LQKENI. Deletions cut 2 bases from V and 4 bases from J, with 11 bases between. CDR3 DNA: TGTGCCAGCTCACCAAGGAGGGAAGTTAATGAAAAACTGTTTTTT. This gives the protein CASSPRREVNEKLFF.

The chain combines TRBV5-1 with TRBJ1-2; 9 bases agree with TRBD1. The germline V gene has CDR1 SGHRS and CDR2 YFSETQ. V shed 4 bases, J shed 8 bases, and the junction held 6 bases outside the gene matches. The CDR3 is 13 residues long. DNA of the CDR3: TGCGCCAGCAGCCCGGGACAGGGTCAAGGCTACACCTTC. Translation gives CASSPGQGQGYTF.

This rearrangement joins TRBV7-8 to TRBJ1-1; 8 bases align to TRBD1. The CDR3 runs to 15 residues. CDR1 is SGHVS and CDR2 is FQNEAQ in the germline V gene. The J segment lost 4 bases and the V segment lost 1 base, leaving 5 bases of the junction unmatched. This CDR3 reads CASSLVEQGVTEAFF. The CDR3 bases are TGTGCCAGCAGCTTAGTGGAACAGGGGGTCACTGAAGCTTTCTTT.

Here the CDR3 reads CASSRATAYEQYF. CDR3 nucleotides: TGTGCCAGCAGCCGAGCGACAGCCTACGAGCAGTACTTC. The rearrangement joins TRBV6-5 to TRBJ2-7, with D possibly matching TRBD1 (5 bases). Germline assignment: CDR1 MNHEY and CDR2 SVGAGI. Trimming stripped 6 bases from V and 2 bases from J, with 11 bases between. This CDR3 comprises 13 residues.

The chain carries TRBV6-5 and TRBJ2-3; 7 bases line up with TRBD2. V gave up 4 bases and J gave up 2 bases; unmatched junction bases: 9. Germline assignment: CDR1 MNHEY and CDR2 SVGAGI. The length of the CDR3 is 16 residues. Here the CDR3 DNA reads TGTGCCAGCAGTTCGTATCGGGAGGTGCCCACAGATACGCAGTATTTT. Residues: CASSSYREVPTDTQYF.

This sequence joins TRBV7-9 and TRBJ1-4, with 8 bases matching TRBD1. Unmatched junction bases numbered 9, after V lost 3 bases and J lost 12 bases. The CDR3 runs 14 residues. From germline, CDR1 is SEHNR and CDR2 FQNEAQ (reference sequence). Written as DNA, the CDR3 is TGTGCCAGCAGCTTCTGGACAGGGAGTCTGGAACTGTTTTTT. It is translated as CASSFWTGSLELFF.

In this sample, this clone turned up once. J is TRBJ1-2 and V is TRBV3-1 (or the pseudogene TRBV3-2); the D is unclear. The CDR3 has 16 amino acids. CDR1 is LGHDT, CDR2 YNNKEL, per germline (reference sequence). V was cut by 4 bases and J by 8 bases, with 23 bases left in between. The CDR3: CASSPRVPDYSGGYTF. CDR3 DNA: TGTGCCAGCAGCCCCCGGGTCCCGGACTACTCGGGCGGCTACACCTTC.